This entry lists 17 T cell receptor beta chains sequenced from one sample in a study of control samples from healthy donors and cancer patients. Produced via immunoSEQ multiplex PCR; TCRdb's table is partial and in-frame only. The sample has under 85,000 clones; 94% are singletons. Sequenced sample: blood. Receptor source: a middle-aged woman in good health.

V and J are TRBV7-9 and TRBJ2-1, with TRBD2 matching 7 bases. This CDR3 contains 14 residues. V was clipped by 6 bases and J by 5 bases; unmatched bases: 7. Germline values: CDR1 SEHNR, CDR2 FQNEAQ (reference sequence). CDR3 loop: CASRPLAEDNEQFF. The CDR3 bases are TGTGCCAGCAGGCCCCTAGCGGAGGACAATGAGCAGTTCTTC.

This sequence joins TRBV30 and TRBJ2-4; possibly TRBD2 for D (6 bases). Germline values: CDR1 GTSNPN, CDR2 SVGIG (reference sequence). The CDR3 contains 17 residues. Trimming removed 2 bases from V and 0 bases from J, with 17 bases in between. The CDR3 reads CAWSHFSGGLAKNIQYF. The CDR3 coding sequence is TGTGCCTGGAGTCACTTTTCCGGGGGACTAGCCAAAAACATTCAGTACTTC.

The V and J genes are TRBV19 and TRBJ1-1; D remains ambiguous. Germline V gives CDR1 LNHDA, CDR2 SQIVND (reference sequence). The V end was cut by 1 base, the J end by 5 bases, with 14 bases between. The CDR3 sequence is 15 residues long. The CDR3 sequence is CASSIVRRARTEAFF. The DNA of the CDR3 is TGTGCCAGTAGTATAGTTAGACGTGCGCGGACTGAAGCTTTCTTT.

CDR3 amino acids: CASSPWEVTMNTEAFF. CDR3 DNA: TGCGCCAGCAGCCCCTGGGAGGTAACCATGAACACTGAAGCTTTCTTT. The V and J genes are TRBV5-1 and TRBJ1-1; D is unresolved. CDR3 length: 16 amino acids. CDR1 is SGHRS, CDR2 YFSETQ, per germline. Trimming stripped 4 bases from V and 0 bases from J, with 16 bases between.

The V gene is TRBV7-2, the J gene TRBJ2-5, with D uncertain. The germline V gene has CDR1 SGHTA and CDR2 FQGNSA. Trimming cost V 4 bases and J 7 bases, with 16 bases left between them. The CDR3 length is 14 residues. The CDR3 nucleotides read TGTGCCAGCAGCTCGAGGCAGGAATGGGGGACCCAGTACTTC. Protein product: CASSSRQEWGTQYF. Drawing the rest from reference TRBV7-2 and TRBJ2-5, the complete variable domain is GAGVSQSPSNKVTEKGKDVELRCDPISGHTALYWYRQSLGQGLEFLIYFQGNSAPDKSGLPSDRFSAERTGGSVSTLTIQRTQQEDSAVYLCASSSRQEWGTQYFGPGTRLLVL.

The genes are TRBV5-5 and TRBJ2-3; TRBD2 agrees at 11 bases. The CDR3 loop spans 19 amino acids. CDR1 is SGHKS, CDR2 YYEKEE, per germline (reference sequence). Germline trimming cut 1 base from V and 6 bases from J; bases unmatched to any gene: 16. In nucleotides, the CDR3 is TGTGCCAGCAGCTTGTATGGTTCCCCGACTAGCGGGATGGTGGATACGCAGTATTTT. Translating it yields CASSLYGSPTSGMVDTQYF.

The chain employs TRBV14 and TRBJ1-2, with a weak D call TRBD1 (6 bases). This CDR3 contains 15 residues. Trimming took 0 bases from V and 4 from J, leaving 12 bases between them. Germline V gene lookup returns CDR1 SGHDN and CDR2 FVKESK. As DNA, the CDR3 is TGTGCCAGCAGCCAAGAGACAGGCCCCAGCTATGGCTACACCTTC. It is translated as CASSQETGPSYGYTF.

The rearrangement uses TRBV14 and TRBJ2-1, with D maybe TRBD2 (6 bases). There are 14 residues in the CDR3. CDR1 is SGHDN, CDR2 FVKESK, per germline. Trimming took off 4 bases at V and 5 bases at J, with 12 bases between the two ends. CDR3 residues: CASSLRTTDNEQFF. The CDR3 DNA reads as TGTGCCAGCAGCCTGCGGACTACGGACAATGAGCAGTTCTTC.

V gene TRBV9 combines with J gene TRBJ1-6, with 7 bases lining up with TRBD1. This CDR3 contains 15 residues. Germline trimming cut 4 bases from V and 1 base from J; bases unmatched to any gene: 2. Germline V CDR1 and CDR2: SGDLS, YYNGEE. The CDR3, as DNA: TGTGCCAGCAGCCAGGGGGGGTCCTATAATTCACCCCTCCACTTT. Protein: CASSQGGSYNSPLHF.

The V gene is TRBV28, the J gene TRBJ1-5; no clear D. This CDR3 spans 15 amino acids. Trimming shortened V by 2 bases and J by 4 bases, and 12 bases separated the two germline ends. Germline V gene lookup returns CDR1 MDHEN and CDR2 SYDVKM. In DNA, the CDR3 is TGTGCCAGCAGTTTAGGGCAACCCAGTAATCAGCCCCAGCATTTT. Residues: CASSLGQPSNQPQHF.

CDR3 DNA: TGTGCCAGCAGCTTAGTATTTACTAGCGGCGAGCAGTACTTC. Its protein product is CASSLVFTSGEQYF. The chain joins TRBV7-9 to TRBJ2-7; TRBD2 matches 8 bases. This CDR3 comprises 14 residues. Per the germline V gene, CDR1 is SEHNR and CDR2 is FQNEAQ (reference sequence). Unmatched junction bases numbered 5, after V lost 1 base and J lost 6 bases.

CDR3: CASRTLKGVGYGYTF. The CDR3 DNA reads as TGTGCCAGCAGGACCCTAAAAGGAGTGGGCTATGGCTACACCTTC. J is TRBJ1-2 and V is TRBV7-9; D remains ambiguous. Trimming took off 6 bases at V and 4 bases at J, with 18 bases between the two ends. Germline V gene lookup returns CDR1 SEHNR and CDR2 FQNEAQ (reference sequence). This CDR3 region has 15 residues.

V and J are TRBV7-3 and TRBJ1-1; 7 bases agree with TRBD1. This CDR3 comprises 19 residues. Looked up from germline, CDR1 is SGHTA and CDR2 is FQGTGA. With V trimmed by 1 base and J by 3 bases, 17 bases remained unmatched. In DNA form, the CDR3 reads TGTGCCAGCAGCTTAATAGGCCCAGGGGGACTCGACCCTTACACTGAAGCTTTCTTT. Protein: CASSLIGPGGLDPYTEAFF.

In this sample, this clone turned up a few times. The J gene is TRBJ1-2, the V gene TRBV5-8; D not resolved. The germline CDR1 and CDR2 sequences are SGHTS and YDEGEE. Trimming took off 4 bases at V and 4 bases at J, with 20 bases between the two ends. The CDR3 extends over 16 amino acids. CDR3 sequence (DNA): TGTGCCAGCAGCCCCAGAGGCCACCGAGAGGGCTATGGCTACACCTTC. Its translation is CASSPRGHREGYGYTF.

The chain links TRBV2 to TRBJ1-5, with no clear D. The V gene lost 4 bases and the J gene lost 4 bases, with 8 bases spanning the gap. The V gene's germline CDR1 is SNHLY and CDR2 FYNNEI. This CDR3 contains 13 residues. The CDR3 spells CASSVWGNQPQHF. CDR3 DNA: TGTGCCAGCAGTGTCTGGGGTAATCAGCCCCAGCATTTT.

The gene calls are TRBV2 and TRBJ2-5; 7 nucleotides agree with TRBD2. The ends lost 8 bases at V and 2 bases at J; junction bases unmatched: 8. Germline CDR1 and CDR2: SNHLY and FYNNEI. There are 14 residues in the CDR3. This chain's CDR3 is CASGGTIYQETQYF. In nucleotides, the CDR3 is TGTGCCAGCGGCGGGACTATATATCAAGAGACCCAGTACTTC.

Comments on this clone: Other DNA sequences in this specimen translate into the identical CDR3. J is TRBJ2-1 and V is TRBV27; tentative D call: TRBD2 (6 bases). Looked up from germline, CDR1 is MNHEY and CDR2 is SMNVEV (reference sequence). This CDR3 region has 14 residues. Trimming took 2 bases from V and 1 from J, leaving 6 bases between them. The CDR3: CASSLGGSYNEQFF. CDR3 sequence (DNA): TGTGCCAGCAGTTTAGGAGGGTCCTACAATGAGCAGTTCTTC.